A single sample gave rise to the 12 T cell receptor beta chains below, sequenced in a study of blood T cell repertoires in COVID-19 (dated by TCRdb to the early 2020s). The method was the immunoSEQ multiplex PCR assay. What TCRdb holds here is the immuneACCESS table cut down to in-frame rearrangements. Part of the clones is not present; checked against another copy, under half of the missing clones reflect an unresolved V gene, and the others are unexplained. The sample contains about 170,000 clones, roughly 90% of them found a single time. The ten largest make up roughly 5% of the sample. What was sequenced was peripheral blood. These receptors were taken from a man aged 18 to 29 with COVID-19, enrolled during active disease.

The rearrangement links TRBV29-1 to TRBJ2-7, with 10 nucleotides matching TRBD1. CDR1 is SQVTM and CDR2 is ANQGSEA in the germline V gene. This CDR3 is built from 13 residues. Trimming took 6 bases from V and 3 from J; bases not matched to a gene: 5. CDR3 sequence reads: CSVLRDRGYEQYF. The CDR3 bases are TGCAGCGTCCTCCGGGACAGGGGCTACGAGCAGTACTTC.

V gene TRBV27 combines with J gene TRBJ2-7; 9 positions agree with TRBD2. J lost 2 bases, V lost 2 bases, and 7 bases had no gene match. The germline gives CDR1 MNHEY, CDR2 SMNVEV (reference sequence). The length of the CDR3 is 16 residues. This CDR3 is CASSLTLAGSAYEQYF. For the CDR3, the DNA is TGTGCCAGCAGTTTAACCCTAGCGGGATCGGCCTACGAGCAGTACTTC.

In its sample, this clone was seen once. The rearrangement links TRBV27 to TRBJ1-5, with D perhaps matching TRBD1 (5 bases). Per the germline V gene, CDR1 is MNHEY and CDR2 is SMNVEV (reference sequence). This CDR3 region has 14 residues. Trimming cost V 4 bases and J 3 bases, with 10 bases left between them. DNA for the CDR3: TGTGCCAGCAGTTGGGGCAGGGACAATCAGCCCCAGCATTTT. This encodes CASSWGRDNQPQHF.

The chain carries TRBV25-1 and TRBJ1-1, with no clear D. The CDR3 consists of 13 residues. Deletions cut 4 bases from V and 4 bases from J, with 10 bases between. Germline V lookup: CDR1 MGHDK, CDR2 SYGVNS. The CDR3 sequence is CASSGAGITEAFF. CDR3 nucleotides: TGTGCCAGCAGTGGGGCGGGAATCACTGAAGCTTTCTTT.

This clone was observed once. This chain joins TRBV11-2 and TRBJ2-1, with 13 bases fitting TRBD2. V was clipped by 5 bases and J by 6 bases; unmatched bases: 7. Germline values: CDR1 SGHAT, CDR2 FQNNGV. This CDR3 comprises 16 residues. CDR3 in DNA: TGTGCCAGCAGCCGGATACTAGCGGGAGGGTTCAATGAGCAGTTCTTC. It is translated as CASSRILAGGFNEQFF.

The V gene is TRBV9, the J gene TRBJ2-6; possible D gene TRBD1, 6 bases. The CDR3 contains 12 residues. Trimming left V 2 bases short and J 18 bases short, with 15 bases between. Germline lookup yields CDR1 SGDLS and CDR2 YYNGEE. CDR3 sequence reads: CASSVDRSPRTF. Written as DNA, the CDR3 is TGTGCCAGCAGCGTCGACAGGAGTCCCAGGACTTTC. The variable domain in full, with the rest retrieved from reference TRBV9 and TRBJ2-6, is DSGVTQTPKHLITATGQRVTLRCSPRSGDLSVYWYQQSLDQGLQFLIQYYNGEERAKGNILERFSAQQFPDLHSELNLSSLELGDSALYFCASSVDRSPRTFGAGSRLTVL.

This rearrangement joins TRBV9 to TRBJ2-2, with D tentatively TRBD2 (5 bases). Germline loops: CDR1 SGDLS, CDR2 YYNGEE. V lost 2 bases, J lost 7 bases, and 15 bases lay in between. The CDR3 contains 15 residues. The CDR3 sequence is CASSVRWESIGELFF. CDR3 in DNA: TGTGCCAGCAGCGTTAGGTGGGAGAGTATCGGGGAGCTGTTTTTT.

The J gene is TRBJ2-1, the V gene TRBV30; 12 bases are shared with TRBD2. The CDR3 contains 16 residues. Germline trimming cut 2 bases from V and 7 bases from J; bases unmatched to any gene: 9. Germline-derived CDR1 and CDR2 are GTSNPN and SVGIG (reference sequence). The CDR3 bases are TGTGCCTGGAGTCGCGATGGACTAGCGGGAAGGAATGAGCAGTTCTTC. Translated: CAWSRDGLAGRNEQFF.

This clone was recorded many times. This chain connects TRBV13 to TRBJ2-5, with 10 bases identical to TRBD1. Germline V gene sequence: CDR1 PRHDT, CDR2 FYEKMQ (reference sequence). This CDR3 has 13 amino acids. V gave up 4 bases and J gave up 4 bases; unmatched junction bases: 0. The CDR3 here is CASSWTGGETQYF. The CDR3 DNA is TGTGCCAGCAGCTGGACAGGGGGAGAGACCCAGTACTTC.

DNA for the CDR3: TGCGCCAGCAGCAGTAGGAACACTGAAGCTTTCTTT. It is translated as CASSSRNTEAFF. The V gene is TRBV5-1, the J gene TRBJ1-1; D uncertain. Between the trimmed V and J ends, which lost 4 bases and 1 base, there was a span of 5 bases. The CDR3 sequence is 12 residues long. Germline CDR1 and CDR2: SGHRS and YFSETQ. The variable domain in full, completed from reference TRBV5-1 and TRBJ1-1, reads KAGVTQTPRYLIKTRGQQVTLSCSPISGHRSVSWYQQTPGQGLQFLFEYFSETQRNKGNFPGRFSGRQFSNSRSEMNVSTLELGDSALYLCASSSRNTEAFFGQGTRLTVV.

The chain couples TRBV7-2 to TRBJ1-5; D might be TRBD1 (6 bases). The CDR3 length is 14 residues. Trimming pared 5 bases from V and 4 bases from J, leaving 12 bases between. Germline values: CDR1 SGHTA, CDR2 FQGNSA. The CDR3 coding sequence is TGTGCCAGCAGCGCAGGACAGTTGAATCAGCCCCAGCATTTT. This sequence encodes CASSAGQLNQPQHF.

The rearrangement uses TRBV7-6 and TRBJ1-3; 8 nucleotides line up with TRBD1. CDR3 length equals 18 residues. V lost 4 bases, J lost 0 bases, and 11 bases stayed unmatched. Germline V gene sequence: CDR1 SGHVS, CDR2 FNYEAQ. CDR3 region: CASSSMTGTGYSGNTIYF. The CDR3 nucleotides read TGTGCCAGCAGCTCGATGACCGGGACAGGATACTCTGGAAACACCATATATTTT.